The 15 T cell receptor beta chains below come from one sample, sequenced in a study of T cells in Graves' hyperthyroidism and ophthalmopathy. TCR beta CDR3 regions were amplified from RNA. A first-round RT-PCR of the TCR CDR3 used the HTBI primer set. TCRdb reanalysed the multiplex PCR reads using MiXCR and keeps one entry per CDR3 protein. The sample comprises under 400,000 distinct CDR3 sequences, 20% to 30% of which are singletons, and less than 85% rests with the top ten. Sequenced: blood. These receptors came from a man aged 50-60 years with Graves' hyperthyroidism.

Only a few counts were recorded for this clonotype. This chain joins TRBV5-1 and TRBJ2-1; 9 positions agree with TRBD2. CDR1 and CDR2 from the germline V gene are SGHRS and YFSETQ. CDR3 length equals 14 residues. V lost 3 bases, J lost 6 bases, and 4 bases stayed unmatched. The CDR3 nucleotides are TGCGCCAGCAGCTCGGCGGGAGGGCTCAATGAGCAGTTCTTC. It translates to CASSSAGGLNEQFF.

This clonotype was counted at least ten times. The gene calls are TRBV28 and TRBJ1-2; unclear D gene. Deletions cut 4 bases from V and 4 bases from J, with 7 bases between. Germline V lookup: CDR1 MDHEN, CDR2 SYDVKM. The CDR3 covers 12 residues. DNA of the CDR3: TGTGCCAGCAGTTCCACAGTCTATGGCTACACCTTC. It translates to CASSSTVYGYTF.

J is TRBJ1-1 and V is TRBV5-1, with D possibly TRBD1 on 5 matching bases. The V end was cut by 1 base, the J end by 2 bases, with 15 bases between. This CDR3 contains 16 residues. CDR1 is SGHRS, CDR2 YFSETQ, per germline. For the CDR3, the DNA is TGCGCCAGCAGCTTGAACCCCCTGGGACCCAACACTGAAGCTTTCTTT. It yields the protein CASSLNPLGPNTEAFF.

This chain joins TRBV11-3 and TRBJ2-3; D unresolved. CDR3 length: 16 residues. Germline values: CDR1 SGHNT, CDR2 YENEEA. V gave up 9 bases and J gave up 2 bases, with 21 bases separating them. This CDR3 is CARPPMKGRATDTQYF. Written as DNA, the CDR3 is TGTGCCAGGCCTCCGATGAAAGGACGAGCCACAGATACGCAGTATTTT.

The V gene is TRBV19, the J gene TRBJ1-3; D may be TRBD1 (5 bases). There are 15 residues in the CDR3. Germline lookup yields CDR1 LNHDA and CDR2 SQIVND (reference sequence). V was trimmed by 5 bases and J by 0 bases, leaving 11 bases between them. The CDR3 is CASSPTVLSGNTIYF. In DNA form, the CDR3 reads TGTGCCAGTAGTCCGACAGTCCTCTCTGGAAACACCATATATTTT.

The J gene is TRBJ2-7, the V gene TRBV7-2; 9 bases are shared with TRBD2. CDR3 length: 16 amino acids. Germline values: CDR1 SGHTA, CDR2 FQGNSA. The V segment lost 6 bases and the J segment 5 bases; nucleotides outside the gene matches: 14. Here the CDR3 reads CASSYSPSGKAHEQYF. DNA for the CDR3: TGTGCCAGCAGTTACTCACCTAGCGGGAAGGCCCACGAGCAGTACTTC.

J is TRBJ2-2 and V is TRBV20-1; tentative D call: TRBD2 (6 bases). Germline V gives CDR1 DFQATT, CDR2 SNEGSKA (reference sequence). The CDR3 runs 16 residues. V dropped 1 base and J dropped 6 bases, with 18 bases sitting between them. The DNA of the CDR3 is TGCAGTGCTAGAGGCGGGGACTCTAAAAGCGCCGGGGAGCTGTTTTTT. It encodes CSARGGDSKSAGELFF.

There are many counts of this clonotype. V is TRBV20-1 and J is TRBJ2-7, with 9 bases lining up with TRBD1. This CDR3 has 16 amino acids. V lost 5 bases, J lost 7 bases, and 18 bases stayed unmatched. Germline V gene data show CDR1 as DFQATT and CDR2 as SNEGSKA (reference sequence). The DNA for the CDR3 is TGCAGTGCTCCCGGAAGGGGACAGGGTTTATTGTGGGAGCAGTACTTC. Translating it yields CSAPGRGQGLLWEQYF.

V usage is TRBV20-1 and J usage is TRBJ1-2; D unresolved. The CDR3 contains 15 residues. Germline V gene lookup returns CDR1 DFQATT and CDR2 SNEGSKA (reference sequence). Trimming left V 0 bases short and J 0 bases short, with 11 bases between. The CDR3 DNA sequence: TGCAGTGCTAGAGATCCGGCTGGAGCTAACTATGGCTACACCTTC. Encoded protein: CSARDPAGANYGYTF.

This clonotype was detected ten times or more. The chain carries TRBV5-1 and TRBJ2-7; TRBD1 agrees at 8 bases. Germline V gene data show CDR1 as SGHRS and CDR2 as YFSETQ. The CDR3 has 16 residues. After removal of 4 bases from V and 3 bases from J, the junction contained 12 bases not matched to a gene. This chain's CDR3 is CASSGTPGQEIYEQYF. The CDR3 region has the DNA TGCGCCAGCAGCGGTACTCCGGGACAGGAGATCTACGAGCAGTACTTC.

This clonotype was seen repeatedly, ten times or more. The rearrangement uses TRBV28 and TRBJ1-5; 8 bases map to TRBD1. V dropped 6 bases and J dropped 6; count of bases not matched to a gene: 10. The germline gives CDR1 MDHEN, CDR2 SYDVKM. This CDR3 comprises 15 residues. The CDR3 loop is CASSSTGARVQPQHF. In DNA form, the CDR3 reads TGTGCCAGCAGCTCGACAGGGGCGAGGGTTCAGCCCCAGCATTTT.

In its sample, this clonotype was seen a few times. The J gene is TRBJ2-1, the V gene TRBV6-2 or TRBV6-3, with TRBD1 matching 8 bases. V trimming: 4 bases; J trimming: 3 bases; junction bases outside the gene matches: 5. Germline V gene data show CDR1 as MNHEY and CDR2 as SVGEGT. The CDR3 sequence is 15 residues long. CDR3 nucleotides: TGTGCCAGCAGTTTAGCTGGACAGGGCTACAATGAGCAGTTCTTC. It translates to CASSLAGQGYNEQFF.

This clonotype was recorded a few times. The chain uses TRBV5-1 and TRBJ1-1, with D tentatively TRBD1 (6 bases). The germline CDR1 and CDR2 sequences are SGHRS and YFSETQ. Trimming took 1 base from V and 7 from J, leaving 20 bases between them. The CDR3 is 16 residues long. In DNA, the CDR3 is TGCGCCAGCAGCTTGCAGGTTTTTGGGGGCGACTTTGAAGCTTTCTTT. Residues: CASSLQVFGGDFEAFF. Using reference TRBV5-1 and TRBJ1-1 for the parts outside the CDR3, the full variable domain is KAGVTQTPRYLIKTRGQQVTLSCSPISGHRSVSWYQQTPGQGLQFLFEYFSETQRNKGNFPGRFSGRQFSNSRSEMNVSTLELGDSALYLCASSLQVFGGDFEAFFGQGTRLTVV.

The sample holds many counts of this clonotype. This chain connects TRBV20-1 to TRBJ2-7; 9 bases map to TRBD1. Germline values: CDR1 DFQATT, CDR2 SNEGSKA (reference sequence). This CDR3 spans 13 amino acids. V was clipped by 5 bases and J by 4 bases; unmatched bases: 6. In DNA, the CDR3 is TGCAGTGCTCGGACAGGGGTTGTGTACGAGCAGTACTTC. This translates into CSARTGVVYEQYF.

The sample holds a few counts of this clonotype. The CDR3 bases are TGTGCCAGCAGTCCTAGCGGGACCACCTACGAGCAGTACTTC. Translation: CASSPSGTTYEQYF. The V call is TRBV6-2 or TRBV6-3, the J call TRBJ2-7; TRBD2 matches at 9 bases. J lost 2 bases, V lost 5 bases, and 4 bases had no gene match. In germline, CDR1 is MNHEY, CDR2 SVGEGT. The CDR3 is made up of 14 amino acids.